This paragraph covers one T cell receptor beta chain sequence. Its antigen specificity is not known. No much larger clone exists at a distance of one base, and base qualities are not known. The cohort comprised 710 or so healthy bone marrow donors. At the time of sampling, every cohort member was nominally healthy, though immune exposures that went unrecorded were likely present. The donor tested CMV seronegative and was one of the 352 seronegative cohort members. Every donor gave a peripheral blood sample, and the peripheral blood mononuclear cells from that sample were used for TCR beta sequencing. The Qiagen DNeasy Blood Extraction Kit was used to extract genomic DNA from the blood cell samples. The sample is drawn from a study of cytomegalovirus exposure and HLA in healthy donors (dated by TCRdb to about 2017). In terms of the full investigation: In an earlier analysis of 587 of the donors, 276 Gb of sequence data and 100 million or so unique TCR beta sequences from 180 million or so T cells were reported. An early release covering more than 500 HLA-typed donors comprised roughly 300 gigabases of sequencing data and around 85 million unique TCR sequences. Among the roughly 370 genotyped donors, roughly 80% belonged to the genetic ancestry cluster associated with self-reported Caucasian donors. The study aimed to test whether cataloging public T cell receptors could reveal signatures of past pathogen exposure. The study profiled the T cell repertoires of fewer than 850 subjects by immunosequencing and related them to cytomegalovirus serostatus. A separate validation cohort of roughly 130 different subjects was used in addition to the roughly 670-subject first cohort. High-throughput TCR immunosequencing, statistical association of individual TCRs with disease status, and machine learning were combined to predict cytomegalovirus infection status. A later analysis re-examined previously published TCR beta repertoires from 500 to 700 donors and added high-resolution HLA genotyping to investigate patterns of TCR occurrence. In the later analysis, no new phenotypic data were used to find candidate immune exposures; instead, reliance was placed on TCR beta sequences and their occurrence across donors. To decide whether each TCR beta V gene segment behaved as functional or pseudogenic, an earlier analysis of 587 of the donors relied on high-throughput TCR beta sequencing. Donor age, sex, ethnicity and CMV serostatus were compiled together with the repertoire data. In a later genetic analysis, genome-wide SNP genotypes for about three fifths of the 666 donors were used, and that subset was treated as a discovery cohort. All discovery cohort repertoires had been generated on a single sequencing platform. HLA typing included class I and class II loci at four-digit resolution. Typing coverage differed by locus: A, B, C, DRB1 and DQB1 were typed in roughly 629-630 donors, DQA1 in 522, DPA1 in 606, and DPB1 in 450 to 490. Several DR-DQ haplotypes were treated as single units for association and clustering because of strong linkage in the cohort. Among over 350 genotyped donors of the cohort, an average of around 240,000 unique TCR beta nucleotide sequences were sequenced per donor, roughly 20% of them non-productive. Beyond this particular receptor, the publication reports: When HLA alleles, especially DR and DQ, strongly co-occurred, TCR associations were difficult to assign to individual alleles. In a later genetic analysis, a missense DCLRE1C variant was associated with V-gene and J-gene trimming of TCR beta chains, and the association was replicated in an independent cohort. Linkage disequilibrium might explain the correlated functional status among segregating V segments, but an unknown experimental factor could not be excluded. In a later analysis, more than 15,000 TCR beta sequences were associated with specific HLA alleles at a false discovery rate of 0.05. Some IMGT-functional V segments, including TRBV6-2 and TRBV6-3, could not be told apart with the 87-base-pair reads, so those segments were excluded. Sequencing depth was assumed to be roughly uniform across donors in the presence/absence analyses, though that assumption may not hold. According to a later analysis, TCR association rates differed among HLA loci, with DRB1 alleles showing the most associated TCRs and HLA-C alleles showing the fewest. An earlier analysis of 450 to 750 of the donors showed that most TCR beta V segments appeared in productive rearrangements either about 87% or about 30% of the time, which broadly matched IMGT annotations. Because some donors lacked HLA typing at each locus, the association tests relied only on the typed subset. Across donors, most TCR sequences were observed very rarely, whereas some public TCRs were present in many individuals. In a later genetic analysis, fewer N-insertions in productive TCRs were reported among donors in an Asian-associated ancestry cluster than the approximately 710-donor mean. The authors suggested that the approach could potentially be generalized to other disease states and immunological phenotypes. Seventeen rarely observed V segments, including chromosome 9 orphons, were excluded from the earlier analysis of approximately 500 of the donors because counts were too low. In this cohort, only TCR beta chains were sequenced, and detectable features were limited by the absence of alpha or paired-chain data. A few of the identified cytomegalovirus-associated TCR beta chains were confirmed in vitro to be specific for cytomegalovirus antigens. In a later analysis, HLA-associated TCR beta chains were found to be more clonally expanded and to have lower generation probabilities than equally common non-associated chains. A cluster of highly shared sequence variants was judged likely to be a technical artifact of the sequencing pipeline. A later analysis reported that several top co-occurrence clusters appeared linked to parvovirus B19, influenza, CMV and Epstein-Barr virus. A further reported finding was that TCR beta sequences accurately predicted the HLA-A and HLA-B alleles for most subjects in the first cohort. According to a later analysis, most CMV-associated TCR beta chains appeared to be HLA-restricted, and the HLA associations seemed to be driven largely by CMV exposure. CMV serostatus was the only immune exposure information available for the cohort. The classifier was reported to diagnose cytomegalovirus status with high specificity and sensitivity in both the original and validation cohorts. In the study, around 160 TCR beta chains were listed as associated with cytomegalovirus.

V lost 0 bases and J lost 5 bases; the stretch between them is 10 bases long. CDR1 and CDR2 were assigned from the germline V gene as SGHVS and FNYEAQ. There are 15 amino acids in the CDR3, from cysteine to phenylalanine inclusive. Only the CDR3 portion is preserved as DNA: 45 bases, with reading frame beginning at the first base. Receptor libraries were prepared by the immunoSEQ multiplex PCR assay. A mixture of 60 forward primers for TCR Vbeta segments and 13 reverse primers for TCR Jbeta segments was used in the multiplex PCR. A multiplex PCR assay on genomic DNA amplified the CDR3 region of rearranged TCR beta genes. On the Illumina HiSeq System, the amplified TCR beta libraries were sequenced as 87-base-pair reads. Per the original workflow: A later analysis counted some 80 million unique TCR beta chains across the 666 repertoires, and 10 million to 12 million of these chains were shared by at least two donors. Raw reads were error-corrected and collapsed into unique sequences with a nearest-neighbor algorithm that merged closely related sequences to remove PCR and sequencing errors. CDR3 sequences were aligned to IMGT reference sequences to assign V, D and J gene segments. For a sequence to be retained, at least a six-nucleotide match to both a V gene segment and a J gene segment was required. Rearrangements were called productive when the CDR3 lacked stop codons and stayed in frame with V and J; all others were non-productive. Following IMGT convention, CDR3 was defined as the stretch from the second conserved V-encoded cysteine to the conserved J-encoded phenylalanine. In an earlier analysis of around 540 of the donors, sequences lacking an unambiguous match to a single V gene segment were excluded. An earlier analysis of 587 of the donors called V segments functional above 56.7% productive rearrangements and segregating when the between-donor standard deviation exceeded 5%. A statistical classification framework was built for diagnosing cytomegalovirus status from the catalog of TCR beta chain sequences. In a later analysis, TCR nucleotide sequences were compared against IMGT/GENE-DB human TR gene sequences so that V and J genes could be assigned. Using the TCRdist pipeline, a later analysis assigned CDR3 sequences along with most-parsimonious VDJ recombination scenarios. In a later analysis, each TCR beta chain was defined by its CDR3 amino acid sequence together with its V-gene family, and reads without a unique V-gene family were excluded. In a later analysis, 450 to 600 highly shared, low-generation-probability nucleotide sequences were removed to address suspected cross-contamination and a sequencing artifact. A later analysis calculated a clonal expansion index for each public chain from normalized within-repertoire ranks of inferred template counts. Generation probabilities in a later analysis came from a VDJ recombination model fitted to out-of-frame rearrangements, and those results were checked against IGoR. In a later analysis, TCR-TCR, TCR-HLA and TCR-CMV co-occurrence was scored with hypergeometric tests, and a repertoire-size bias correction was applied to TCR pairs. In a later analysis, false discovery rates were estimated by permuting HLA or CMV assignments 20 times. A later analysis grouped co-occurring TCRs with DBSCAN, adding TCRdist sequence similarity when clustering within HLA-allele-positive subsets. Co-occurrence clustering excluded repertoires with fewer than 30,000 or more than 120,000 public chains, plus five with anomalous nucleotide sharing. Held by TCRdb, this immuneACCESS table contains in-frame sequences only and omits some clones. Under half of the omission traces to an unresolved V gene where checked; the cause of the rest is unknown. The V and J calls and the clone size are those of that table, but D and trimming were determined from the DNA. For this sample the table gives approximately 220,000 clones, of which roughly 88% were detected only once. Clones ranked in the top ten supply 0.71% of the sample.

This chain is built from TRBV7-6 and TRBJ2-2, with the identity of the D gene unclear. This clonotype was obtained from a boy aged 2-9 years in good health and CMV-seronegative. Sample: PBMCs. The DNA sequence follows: TGTGCCAGCAGCTTAGCGCTGACTGGGACCGGGGAGCTGTTTTTT. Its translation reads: CASSLALTGTGELFF.